This is a list of T cell receptor beta chains from one sample in a study of blood T cell repertoires in COVID-19. Produced via immunoSEQ multiplex PCR; TCRdb's table is partial and in-frame only. Of some 50,000 clones in the sample, around 82% are singletons; the top ten hold about 14%. Input material: peripheral blood. These receptor sequences come from a human donor in a cohort sampled during active COVID-19. Each CDR3 is given with its conserved first and last residue. D genes are given only for firm matches. Clone size is not always given. Where it is, it says once, few, many or a class for expanded clones.

size	V	J	D	length	DNA	CDR3
NA	TRBV4-1	TRBJ1-6	TRBD1	19	TGCGCCAGCAGCCAGTACAGGGGGCGTGTTGGGGGCCGTAATTCACCCCTCCACTTT	CASSQYRGRVGGRNSPLHF
NA	TRBV6-4	TRBJ2-3	TRBD2	14	TGTGCCAGCAGTTCATTAGCGGGAGAAGATACGCAGTATTTT	CASSSLAGEDTQYF
NA	TRBV6-5	TRBJ1-1	NA	15	TGTGCCAGCAACCATGAAGGCCTGCGGAGGACTGAAGCTTTCTTT	CASNHEGLRRTEAFF
few	TRBV7-3	TRBJ2-2	NA	12	TGTGCCAGCAGCTTAAACAACGGGGAGCTGTTTTTT	CASSLNNGELFF
NA	TRBV27	TRBJ2-7	TRBD2	16	TGTGCCAGCAGTCTTCTAGCGGGAGGGCCCCCCTACGAGCAGTACTTC	CASSLLAGGPPYEQYF
NA	TRBV9	TRBJ1-3	TRBD1	14	TGTGCCAGCAGCGCCGGGACAGACAGAAACACCATATATTTT	CASSAGTDRNTIYF
once	TRBV5-1	TRBJ2-7	NA	13	TGCGCCAGCAGCCCCGAGAGGGACTACGAGCAGTACTTC	CASSPERDYEQYF
NA	TRBV5-1	TRBJ2-3	TRBD1	15	TGCGCCAGCAGCTCCGGACAGGGCAGCACAGATACGCAGTATTTT	CASSSGQGSTDTQYF
once	TRBV28	TRBJ2-1	TRBD2	15	TGTGCCAGCAAAACGAGCGGGAGGTCCTACAATGAGCAGTTCTTC	CASKTSGRSYNEQFF
NA	TRBV2	TRBJ2-3	TRBD2	14	TGTGCCAGCACGGCTAGCGGATACACAGATACGCAGTATTTT	CASTASGYTDTQYF
NA	TRBV7-2	TRBJ2-3	TRBD2	14	TGTGCCAGCAGGTCCCCGGGAGGGGCAGATACGCAGTATTTT	CASRSPGGADTQYF
few	TRBV7-2	TRBJ2-5	NA	14	TGTGCCAGCAGCTTTATGGGGGCAGGTGAGACCCAGTACTTC	CASSFMGAGETQYF
NA	TRBV30	TRBJ1-1	TRBD1	13	TGTGCCTGTTCGGACAGGGGGAACACTGAAGCTTTCTTT	CACSDRGNTEAFF
NA	TRBV10-3	TRBJ2-7	NA	15	TGTGCCATCAGTGAGTCACAGGTGGCGAAAGACGAGCAGTACTTC	CAISESQVAKDEQYF
NA	TRBV7-8	TRBJ1-4	TRBD1	15	TGTGCCAGCAGCTTAGTAGGGGGCGGCGGTGAAAAACTGTTTTTT	CASSLVGGGGEKLFF
NA	TRBV7-8	TRBJ2-3	NA	12	TGTGCCAGCACTAGCTTTGCAGATACGCAGTATTTT	CASTSFADTQYF
NA	TRBV3-1/TRBV3-2	TRBJ1-2	NA	13	TGTGCCAGCAGCCTCACAGGGCACTATGGCTACACCTTC	CASSLTGHYGYTF
NA	TRBV7-7	TRBJ2-7	NA	15	TGTGCTAGCAGCCTATCGACAGGTGCCTCCTACGAGCAGTACTTC	CASSLSTGASYEQYF
once	TRBV5-1	TRBJ1-1	NA	15	TGCGCCAGCAGCTTGGTGGCAGAACTAAACACTGAAGCTTTCTTT	CASSLVAELNTEAFF
NA	TRBV2	TRBJ2-3	TRBD2	14	TGTGCCAGCAAGAGTAGCGGGGGGTCCGATACGCAGTATTTT	CASKSSGGSDTQYF
NA	TRBV3-1/TRBV3-2	TRBJ2-1	NA	14	TGTGCCAGCAGCCAAGACAGGAACTACAATGAGCAGTTCTTC	CASSQDRNYNEQFF
NA	TRBV2	TRBJ2-1	TRBD2	16	TGTGCCAGCAGGGCGGGACTAGCGGGAGTACGCAATGAGCAGTTCTTC	CASRAGLAGVRNEQFF
NA	TRBV18	TRBJ2-1	TRBD2	16	TGTGCCAGCTCACCAACAGCGGGACTTAGGGCCAATGAGCAGTTCTTC	CASSPTAGLRANEQFF
NA	TRBV6-5	TRBJ2-2	NA	16	TGTGCCAGCAGTTTAGGACAGGGAGGGATCACCGGGGAGCTGTTTTTT	CASSLGQGGITGELFF
once	TRBV19	TRBJ2-4	NA	13	TGTGCCAGTAGTGCCGACACCACGGACATTCAGTACTTC	CASSADTTDIQYF
NA	TRBV5-1	TRBJ1-5	TRBD1	15	TGCGCCAGCAGCGAACAGGGGGCCGTCAATCAGCCCCAGCATTTT	CASSEQGAVNQPQHF
NA	TRBV2	TRBJ1-5	NA	13	TGTGCCAGCGGGGAGTATAGCAATCAGCCCCAGCATTTT	CASGEYSNQPQHF